Shown below are 23 T cell receptor beta chains from a single sample sequenced in a study of blood T cell repertoires in COVID-19. The assay was immunoSEQ multiplex PCR, and TCRdb's table has in-frame clones only and misses some. Found here are about 71,000 clones, 90% of them singletons; the top ten hold about 5.1%. The sample taken for sequencing was peripheral blood. These receptors were obtained from a woman aged 18-29 years with acute or convalescent COVID-19.

The chain couples TRBV5-6 to TRBJ2-3, with 10 bases aligning to TRBD2. Looked up from germline, CDR1 is SGHDT and CDR2 is YYEEEE. The CDR3 is made up of 17 amino acids. Trimming removed 1 base from V and 2 bases from J; junction bases left unmatched: 7. Written as DNA, the CDR3 is TGTGCCAGCAGCTTGACCCTCCTAGCGGGGGACACAGATACGCAGTATTTT. Translating gives CASSLTLLAGDTDTQYF.

This clone was observed once. The rearrangement uses TRBV5-6 and TRBJ1-1, with TRBD1 identical over 7 bases. Germline V gives CDR1 SGHDT, CDR2 YYEEEE. The CDR3 totals 13 residues. Trimming at V came to 6 bases and at J to 4 bases, leaving 6 bases not matched to a gene. The CDR3 region is CASNRGPSTEAFF. The CDR3 DNA reads as TGTGCCAGCAACAGGGGTCCGAGCACTGAAGCTTTCTTT.

The genes are TRBV5-6 and TRBJ2-3; D is uncertain. This CDR3 region has 15 residues. V dropped 2 bases and J dropped 3 bases, with 13 bases sitting between them. CDR1 is SGHDT and CDR2 is YYEEEE in the germline V gene. The CDR3 DNA reads TGTGCCAGCAGCTTTAACCGACTTTGGACAGATACGCAGTATTTT. It codes for CASSFNRLWTDTQYF. Full variable domain (rest looked up from reference TRBV5-6 and TRBJ2-3): DAGVTQSPTHLIKTRGQQVTLRCSPKSGHDTVSWYQQALGQGPQFIFQYYEEEERQRGNFPDRFSGHQFPNYSSELNVNALLLGDSALYLCASSFNRLWTDTQYFGPGTRLTVL.

The J gene is TRBJ2-3, the V gene TRBV7-2; D perhaps matches TRBD1 (6 bases). The germline gives CDR1 SGHTA, CDR2 FQGNSA. The V and J ends lost 5 bases and 4 bases respectively, with 10 bases between them. The CDR3 is made up of 13 amino acids. In nucleotides, the CDR3 is TGTGCCAGCAGCAGGGACAAACCAGATACGCAGTATTTT. It encodes CASSRDKPDTQYF.

This clone was seen a handful of times. The genes are TRBV18 and TRBJ1-6, with 7 positions matching TRBD1. CDR3 size: 14 residues. The V gene end was trimmed by 6 bases and the J gene end by 10 bases; junction bases not matched to a gene: 9. In germline, CDR1 is KGHSH, CDR2 LQKENI. CDR3 amino acids: CASSEGGAWSPLHF. Here the CDR3 DNA reads TGTGCCAGCTCTGAAGGGGGCGCATGGTCACCCCTCCACTTT.

The chain uses TRBV6-1 and TRBJ1-5; D is unresolved. V lost 3 bases to trimming and J lost 6 bases, with 12 bases between them. Germline V lookup: CDR1 MNHNS, CDR2 SASEGT. The CDR3 contains 14 residues. The CDR3 is CASSDPTYGQPQHF. In DNA, the CDR3 is TGTGCCAGCAGTGATCCCACCTATGGTCAGCCCCAGCATTTT.

This rearrangement joins TRBV6-5 to TRBJ1-5; 8 nucleotides match TRBD1. Germline V gene data show CDR1 as MNHEY and CDR2 as SVGAGI. The length of the CDR3 is 14 residues. V lost 7 bases and J lost 3; bases outside the gene matches: 5. The CDR3 loop reads CASKWGQDNQPQHF. In DNA, the CDR3 is TGTGCCAGCAAGTGGGGACAGGACAATCAGCCCCAGCATTTT.

A word on this clone: Other DNA variants within this sample encode the same CDR3. CDR3 sequence: CASSYEGGYQPQHF. In DNA form, the CDR3 reads TGTGCCAGCAGTTACGAGGGAGGCTATCAGCCCCAGCATTTT. The V gene is TRBV6-6, the J gene TRBJ1-5, with D unresolved. The CDR3 is 14 amino acids. V lost 2 bases, J lost 5 bases, and 10 bases lay in between. The germline CDR1 and CDR2 sequences are MNHNY and SVGAGI (reference sequence).

The chain couples TRBV4-3 to TRBJ2-1; unclear D gene. Per the germline V gene, CDR1 is LGHNA and CDR2 is YSLEER. The V and J ends lost 3 bases and 8 bases respectively, with 11 bases between them. The CDR3 totals 13 residues. CDR3 region: CASSHRMGDEQFF. CDR3 DNA: TGCGCCAGCAGCCATAGAATGGGCGATGAGCAGTTCTTC.

CDR3 in DNA: TGTGCCAGTAGTGTGACAGGGGCCGGCAGGAATGAGCAGTTCTTC. Its translation: CASSVTGAGRNEQFF. J is TRBJ2-1 and V is TRBV19; 8 nucleotides agree with TRBD1. The length of the CDR3 is 15 residues. V lost 5 bases, J lost 7 bases, and 10 bases stayed unmatched. CDR1 is LNHDA, CDR2 SQIVND, per germline (reference sequence).

The genes are TRBV18 and TRBJ1-1; 9 nucleotides match TRBD1. CDR1 is KGHSH and CDR2 is LQKENI in the germline V gene. CDR3 length: 20 residues. V shed 0 bases and J 0 bases; nucleotides not matched to a gene: 14. CDR3 protein: CASSPPTQWTGEPMNTEAFF. DNA for the CDR3: TGTGCCAGCTCACCACCGACCCAGTGGACAGGGGAACCGATGAACACTGAAGCTTTCTTT.

The rearrangement joins TRBV30 to TRBJ2-3, with D perhaps TRBD1 (6 bases). The CDR3 extends over 15 amino acids. Looked up from germline, CDR1 is GTSNPN and CDR2 is SVGIG (reference sequence). Between the trimmed V and J ends, which lost 0 bases and 3 bases, there was a span of 13 bases. The CDR3 loop is CAWSVWGTGTDTQYF. The CDR3 region has the DNA TGTGCCTGGAGTGTGTGGGGCACAGGGACAGATACGCAGTATTTT. Variable domain in full (rest from reference TRBV30 and TRBJ2-3): SQTIHQWPATLVQPVGSPLSLECTVEGTSNPNLYWYRQAAGRGLQLLFYSVGIGQISSEVPQNLSASRPQDRQFILSSKKLLLSDSGFYLCAWSVWGTGTDTQYFGPGTRLTVL.

The J gene is TRBJ2-2, the V gene TRBV5-1; 8 bases line up with TRBD1. Germline CDR1 and CDR2: SGHRS and YFSETQ. The J segment lost 4 bases and the V segment lost 2 bases, leaving 7 bases of the junction unmatched. The CDR3 has 16 residues. CDR3 sequence reads: CASSFLPGQATGELFF. The DNA for the CDR3 is TGCGCCAGCAGCTTTTTACCGGGACAGGCCACCGGGGAGCTGTTTTTT. Variable domain in full (rest from reference TRBV5-1 and TRBJ2-2): KAGVTQTPRYLIKTRGQQVTLSCSPISGHRSVSWYQQTPGQGLQFLFEYFSETQRNKGNFPGRFSGRQFSNSRSEMNVSTLELGDSALYLCASSFLPGQATGELFFGEGSRLTVL.

The CDR3 spells CASSDTRGDNEQFF. The CDR3 DNA follows: TGTGCCAGCAGTGATACGCGGGGGGACAATGAGCAGTTCTTC. V and J are TRBV6-1 and TRBJ2-1; 8 nucleotides line up with TRBD2. Trimming at V came to 3 bases and at J to 5 bases, leaving 3 bases not matched to a gene. Looked up from germline, CDR1 is MNHNS and CDR2 is SASEGT. The CDR3 has 14 residues.

This chain uses TRBV15 with TRBJ2-3; D remains ambiguous. The CDR3 is 16 amino acids. Trimming shortened V by 0 bases and J by 1 base, and 11 bases separated the two germline ends. The germline gives CDR1 LNHNV, CDR2 YYDKDF (reference sequence). The CDR3 bases are TGTGCCACCAGCAGAGATCTGGTAGCAGGCACAGATACGCAGTATTTT. This translates into CATSRDLVAGTDTQYF.

This chain links TRBV4-2 with TRBJ1-5; D is possibly TRBD1 (5 bases). The V end was cut by 2 bases, the J end by 4 bases, with 12 bases between. Per the germline V gene, CDR1 is LGHNA and CDR2 is YNFKEQ. The CDR3 spans 15 residues. CDR3 residues: CASSQSGGSNQPQHF. Here the CDR3 DNA reads TGTGCCAGCAGCCAATCCGGGGGATCTAATCAGCCCCAGCATTTT.

The chain combines TRBV7-2 with TRBJ2-1; 7 nucleotides agree with TRBD1. V shed 5 bases and J 3 bases; nucleotides not matched to a gene: 7. The CDR3 runs to 15 residues. From germline, CDR1 is SGHTA and CDR2 FQGNSA. The DNA for the CDR3 is TGTGCCAGCAGCGTAACAGGGGATGGCTACAATGAGCAGTTCTTC. This encodes CASSVTGDGYNEQFF.

This rearrangement joins TRBV4-2 to TRBJ2-5; 7 nucleotides match TRBD2. CDR1 is LGHNA and CDR2 is YNFKEQ in the germline V gene. The ends lost 1 base at V and 3 bases at J; junction bases unmatched: 2. The CDR3 contains 14 residues. CDR3 nucleotides: TGTGCCAGCAGCCAAGGGACTAGAAAAGAGACCCAGTACTTC. As protein: CASSQGTRKETQYF.

The chain carries TRBV7-6 and TRBJ1-1; no clear D. Per the germline V gene, CDR1 is SGHVS and CDR2 is FNYEAQ. V shed 5 bases and J shed 1 base, with 11 bases lying between them. This CDR3 contains 14 residues. CDR3 loop: CASSPPRGNTEAFF. Here the CDR3 DNA reads TGTGCCAGCAGCCCCCCTCGGGGGAACACTGAAGCTTTCTTT.

This clone is a singleton in its sample. This chain uses TRBV12-3 or TRBV12-4 with TRBJ1-2, with D maybe TRBD1 (6 bases). V was shortened by 8 bases and J by 4 bases, with 11 bases between the two germline ends. CDR3 length: 12 amino acids. The CDR3 coding sequence is TGTGCCAGCCTCGGCAGGGGCTATGGCTACACCTTC. Translation gives CASLGRGYGYTF.

The rearrangement joins TRBV5-1 to TRBJ2-1; 12 bases are shared with TRBD1. The CDR3 extends over 15 amino acids. V was pared by 7 bases and J by 5 bases, with 7 bases of the junction left unmatched. Germline values: CDR1 SGHRS, CDR2 YFSETQ. CDR3 DNA: TGCGCCAGCGGGACAGGGGGCGGCTCAGACAATGAGCAGTTCTTC. This codes for CASGTGGGSDNEQFF.

The chain carries TRBV19 and TRBJ1-5; 7 nucleotides line up with TRBD1. The CDR3 contains 16 residues. Unmatched junction bases numbered 13, after V lost 4 bases and J lost 7 bases. Germline CDR1 and CDR2: LNHDA and SQIVND (reference sequence). CDR3 loop: CASSTLRTTGRQPQHF. As DNA, the CDR3 is TGTGCCAGTAGTACACTCAGAACGACAGGGAGACAGCCCCAGCATTTT.

The chain employs TRBV7-8 and TRBJ2-7; D might be TRBD1 (6 bases). Germline V CDR1 and CDR2: SGHVS, FQNEAQ. V lost 4 bases and J 6 bases, leaving 13 bases between the germline ends. This CDR3 is built from 13 residues. The CDR3 protein is CASSYAGASEQYF. The DNA of the CDR3 is TGTGCCAGCAGCTACGCAGGGGCTAGCGAGCAGTACTTC.